This T cell receptor beta chain was identified in a study of T cells in Graves' hyperthyroidism and ophthalmopathy (dated 2019 in TCRdb). Background on the whole study: Peripheral blood was collected at initial diagnosis, before any treatment. Whether ophthalmopathy could be predicted prospectively was tested in an independent validation cohort made up of 18 to 20 hyperthyroidism patients plus 17 patients who later progressed to ophthalmopathy. The paper describes TCR Vbeta CDR3 sequencing of about 140 peripheral blood samples, made up of 43 ophthalmopathy patients, over 70 hyperthyroidism patients and approximately 17 progressor patients. After sampling, hyperthyroidism patients received methimazole starting at 30 mg daily, and ophthalmopathy patients received high-dose intravenous methylprednisolone. TCR V-J signatures able to tell the groups apart were searched for in a discovery cohort of around 95 patients, of whom fewer than 45 had Graves' ophthalmopathy and about 60 had stable Graves' hyperthyroidism. The 95 to 100 discovery patients were divided at random into training and test sets in a 7:3 ratio. In roughly six Graves' hyperthyroidism patients, the study also compared T-cell repertoires from thyroid tissue with T-cell repertoires from blood.

Stable Graves' hyperthyroidism was defined as no progression to ophthalmopathy during 18 months of follow-up. Hyperthyroidism patients were aged 18 to 65 years and newly diagnosed, with disease duration of less than 2 months. Patients with uncontrolled infections, other autoimmune diseases, pregnancy or lactation were excluded. Clinical symptoms, serum thyroxine and TRAb, thyroid ultrasound, and orbital computed tomography formed the basis for the diagnoses. PBMCs were separated from 8 to 10 ml of fresh peripheral blood using Ficoll-Paque density gradient centrifugation. Total RNA was extracted with Trizol reagent, and quality was checked on an Agilent 2100 Bioanalyzer. CDR1 is given as LGHNA and CDR2 as YNFKEQ, both from the germline V gene. For this chain, trimming is 4 bases at the V end and 4 bases at the J end, and the number of junction bases without a gene match is 13. The cysteine opens and the phenylalanine closes a CDR3 of 17 amino acids. Kept here is only the CDR3 DNA, which spans 51 bases and is read in frame from base 1.

Points on this clonotype: Its antigen remains undetermined. No base-level quality is on record; no much larger clone is a single base apart.

TCR beta CDR3 regions were amplified from RNA transcripts. The first round of RT-PCR for the TCR CDR3 was performed with the HTBI primer set and the Qiagen OneStep RT-PCR kit. Libraries were constructed in a second round of multiplex PCR, after which size selection and purification were performed. Libraries were sequenced paired-end with 100 bp reads on an Illumina HiSeq2000. In the original analysis: SOAPnuke was used to process the raw data, throwing out any read that contained adapters or uncalled bases, had a mean Phred below 15, or lacked an exact constant-primer or identifier match. COPE v1.2.5 was used to merge the high-quality paired reads, and each unique nucleotide sequence was defined as a clonotype. Clonotypes were aligned to IMGT TRBV, TRBD and TRBJ reference segments using MiTCR v1.1. The analysis was restricted to V-J combinations with a frequency above 0.0001, which together covered over 99% of the repertoires. The TCS score was defined as the ratio of F50 (clonal expansion) to E x V (chaos), calculated using BLOSUM62-based TCRdist between CDR3 peptides within each V-J. Welch's t-statistics and random forest reduced around 510 V-J features to 10 to 15, which were used in a naive Bayes classifier (R e1071). TCRdb reanalyzed the raw reads on its own, using fastp at Q25 for trimming and MiXCR for clone calling, and kept in-frame beta chains. Merged by CDR3 protein, the rows form single entries marked with the most common genes and DNA. The V and J calls, along with clone size, are taken from TCRdb and not from the paper's own processing. This sample comprises fewer than 350,000 distinct CDR3 sequences, about an eighth of them detected only once. The top ten clonotypes cover 7.9% of the sample.

Summary of the overall study and its limitations: Sample size was not statistically predetermined, and investigators were not blinded to group allocation. Most expanded thyroid clonotypes (frequency above 0.001) were also detected in blood, suggesting blood repertoires may reflect thyroid immune responses. In validation, the model predicted progression to ophthalmopathy with approximately 71% sensitivity and 72% to 75% specificity, a median of about 6 months before onset. A model built on a 13 V-J signature distinguished ophthalmopathy from stable hyperthyroidism, reaching around 88% sensitivity and around 81% specificity in cross-validation and 80%/75% in testing.

The V gene is TRBV4-2 and the J gene is TRBJ2-1; 7 of the junction bases match TRBD2. This receptor was obtained from a woman between 40 and 50 years old with Graves' hyperthyroidism. Sequencing was carried out using blood. The bases read TGTGCCAGCAGCCCACTCGGACTAGTTGGCGTTTACAATGAGCAGTTCTTC. The encoded protein is CASSPLGLVGVYNEQFF.